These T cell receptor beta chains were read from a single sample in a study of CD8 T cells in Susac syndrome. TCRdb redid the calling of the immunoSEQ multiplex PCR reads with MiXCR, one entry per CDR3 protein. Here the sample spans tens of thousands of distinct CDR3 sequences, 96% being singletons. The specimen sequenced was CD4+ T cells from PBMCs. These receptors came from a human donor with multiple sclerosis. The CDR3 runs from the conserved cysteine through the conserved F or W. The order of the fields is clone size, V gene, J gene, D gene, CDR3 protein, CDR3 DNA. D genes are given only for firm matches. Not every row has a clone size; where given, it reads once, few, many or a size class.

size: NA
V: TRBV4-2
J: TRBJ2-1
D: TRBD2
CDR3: CASSQRSGEYNEQFF
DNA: TGTGCCAGCAGCCAACGTAGCGGGGAATACAATGAGCAGTTCTTC

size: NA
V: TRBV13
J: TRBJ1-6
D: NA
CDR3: CASSSLSGSSPLHF
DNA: TGTGCCAGCAGCTCTTTGTCCGGGTCCTCACCCCTCCACTTT

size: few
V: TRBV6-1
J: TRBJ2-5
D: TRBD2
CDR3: CASRRRLASAETQYF
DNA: TGTGCCAGCAGAAGAAGACTAGCGTCGGCAGAGACCCAGTACTTC

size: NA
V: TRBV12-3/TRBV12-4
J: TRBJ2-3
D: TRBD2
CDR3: CASSLGRGSTDTQYF
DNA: TGTGCCAGCAGTTTGGGGCGGGGGAGCACAGATACGCAGTATTTT

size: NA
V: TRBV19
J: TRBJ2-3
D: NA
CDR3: CASSMGHQAGLYTQYF
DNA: TGTGCCAGTAGTATGGGACACCAAGCGGGGTTATATACGCAGTATTTT

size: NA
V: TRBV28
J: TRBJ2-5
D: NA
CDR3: CASTGAGTLDQETQYF
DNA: TGTGCCAGCACGGGGGCCGGGACTTTGGACCAAGAGACCCAGTACTTC

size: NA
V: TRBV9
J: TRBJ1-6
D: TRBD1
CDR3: CASSVEDRGSPLHF
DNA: TGTGCCAGCAGCGTAGAGGACAGGGGCTCACCCCTCCACTTT

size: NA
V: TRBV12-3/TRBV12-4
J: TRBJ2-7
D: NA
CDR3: CASSLSRRGESYEQYF
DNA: TGTGCCAGCAGCCTTAGTAGGAGGGGCGAGTCCTACGAGCAGTACTTC

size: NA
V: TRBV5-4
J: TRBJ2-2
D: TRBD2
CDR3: CASSFGTTNTGELFF
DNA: TGTGCCAGCAGCTTCGGGACTACCAACACCGGGGAGCTGTTTTTT

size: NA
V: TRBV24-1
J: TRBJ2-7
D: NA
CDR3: CATSDFKGYEQYF
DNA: TGTGCCACCAGTGATTTCAAGGGGTACGAGCAGTACTTC

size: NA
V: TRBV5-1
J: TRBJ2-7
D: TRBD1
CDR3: CASSIRDRASYEQYF
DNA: TGCGCCAGCAGCATAAGGGACAGGGCGTCCTACGAGCAGTACTTC

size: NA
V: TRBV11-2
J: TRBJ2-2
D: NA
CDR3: CASSFRRANTGELFF
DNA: TGTGCCAGCAGCTTCAGGAGGGCGAACACCGGGGAGCTGTTTTTT

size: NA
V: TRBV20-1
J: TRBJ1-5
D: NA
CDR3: CSANPTNQPQHF
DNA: TGCAGTGCAAACCCCACCAATCAGCCCCAGCATTTT

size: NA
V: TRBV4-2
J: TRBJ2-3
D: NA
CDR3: CASSQRSGGPTDTQYF
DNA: TGTGCCAGCAGCCAAAGGTCCGGGGGTCCCACAGATACGCAGTATTTT

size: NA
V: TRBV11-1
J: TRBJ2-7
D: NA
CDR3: CASSFLGSEQYF
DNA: TGTGCCAGCAGCTTTTTGGGGAGTGAGCAGTACTTC

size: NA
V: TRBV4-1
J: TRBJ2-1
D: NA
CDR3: CASSHEDLDGQFF
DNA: TGCGCCAGCAGCCATGAGGACCTGGATGGGCAGTTCTTC

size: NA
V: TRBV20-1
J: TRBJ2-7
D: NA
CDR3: CSARDPLLEQYF
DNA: TGCAGTGCTAGAGACCCACTGCTGGAGCAGTACTTC

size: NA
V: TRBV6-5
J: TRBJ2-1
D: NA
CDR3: CASSRQGSEQFF
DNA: TGTGCCAGCAGCCGGCAGGGTAGTGAGCAGTTCTTC

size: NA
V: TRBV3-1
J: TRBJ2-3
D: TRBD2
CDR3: CASSQRTSGTDTQYF
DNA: TGTGCCAGCAGCCAACGGACTAGCGGCACAGATACGCAGTATTTT

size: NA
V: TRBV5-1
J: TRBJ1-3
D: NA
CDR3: CASSFDSFSGNTIYF
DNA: TGCGCCAGCAGCTTCGACAGTTTCTCTGGAAACACCATATATTTT

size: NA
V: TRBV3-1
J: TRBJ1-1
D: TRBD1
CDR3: CASSPNRDRLSEAFF
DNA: TGTGCCAGCAGCCCCAACCGGGACAGGCTCTCTGAAGCTTTCTTT

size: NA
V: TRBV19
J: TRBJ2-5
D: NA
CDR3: CASSTRGQMETQYF
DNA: TGTGCCAGTAGTACCCGTGGCCAAATGGAGACCCAGTACTTC

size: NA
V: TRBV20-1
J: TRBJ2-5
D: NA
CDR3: CSARGPGSGETQYF
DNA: TGCAGTGCTAGAGGACCAGGGTCGGGGGAGACCCAGTACTTC

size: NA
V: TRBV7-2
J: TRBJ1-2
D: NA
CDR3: CASRLALNYGYTF
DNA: TGTGCCAGCAGACTGGCGCTTAACTATGGCTACACCTTC

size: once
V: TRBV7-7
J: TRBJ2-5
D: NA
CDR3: CASSLETQSETQYF
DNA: TGTGCTAGCAGCTTAGAGACTCAGTCAGAGACCCAGTACTTC

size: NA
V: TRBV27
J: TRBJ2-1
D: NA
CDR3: CASSPGRLASYNEQFF
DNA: TGTGCCAGCAGTCCCGGGCGGCTAGCGTCCTACAATGAGCAGTTCTTC

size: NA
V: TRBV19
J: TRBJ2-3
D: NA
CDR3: CASSTTPGSGTDTQYF
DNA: TGTGCCAGTAGTACGACTCCCGGGTCGGGCACAGATACGCAGTATTTT

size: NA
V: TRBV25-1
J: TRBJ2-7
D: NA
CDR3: CASSDVYEQYF
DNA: TGTGCCAGCAGTGATGTGTATGAGCAGTACTTC

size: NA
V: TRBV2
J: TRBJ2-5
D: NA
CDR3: CASTRDLREAQYF
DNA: TGTGCCAGCACCCGGGACCTAAGGGAGGCCCAGTACTTC

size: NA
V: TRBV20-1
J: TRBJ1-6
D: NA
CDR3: CSASPTGGGMNSPLHF
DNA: TGCAGTGCTAGCCCCACCGGCGGGGGTATGAATTCACCCCTCCACTTT

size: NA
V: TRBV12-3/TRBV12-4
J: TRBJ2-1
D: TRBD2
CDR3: CASTGTSVNVNEQFF
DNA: TGTGCCAGCACGGGGACTAGCGTTAACGTCAATGAGCAGTTCTTC

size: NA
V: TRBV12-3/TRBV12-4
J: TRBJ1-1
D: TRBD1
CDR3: CASSSPTGGRNTEAFF
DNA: TGTGCCAGCAGTTCCCCGACAGGGGGGAGGAACACTGAAGCTTTCTTT

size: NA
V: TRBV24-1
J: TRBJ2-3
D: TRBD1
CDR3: CATSDTGTGRYF
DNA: TGTGCCACCAGTGATACCGGGACAGGGCGGTATTTT

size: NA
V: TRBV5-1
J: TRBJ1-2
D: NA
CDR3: CASSLGREYGYTF
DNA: TGCGCCAGCAGCTTGGGCAGGGAATATGGCTACACCTTC

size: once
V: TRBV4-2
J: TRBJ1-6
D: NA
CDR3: CASSQDPAGTNSPLHF
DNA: TGTGCCAGCAGCCAAGATCCCGCGGGGACGAATTCACCCCTCCACTTT

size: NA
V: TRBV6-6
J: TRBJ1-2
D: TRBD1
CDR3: CASIPGDSDWYYGYTF
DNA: TGTGCCAGCATACCCGGGGACAGCGATTGGTACTATGGCTACACCTTC

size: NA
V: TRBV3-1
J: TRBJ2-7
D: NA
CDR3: CASSQGILGTHEQYF
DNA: TGTGCCAGCAGCCAAGGAATTTTGGGGACCCACGAGCAGTACTTC

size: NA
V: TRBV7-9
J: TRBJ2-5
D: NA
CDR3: CASSREETQYF
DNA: TGTGCCAGCAGCCGGGAAGAGACCCAGTACTTC

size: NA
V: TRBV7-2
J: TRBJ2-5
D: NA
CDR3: CASSSRRLSQETQYF
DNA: TGTGCCAGCAGCTCTAGGCGGCTCAGCCAAGAGACCCAGTACTTC

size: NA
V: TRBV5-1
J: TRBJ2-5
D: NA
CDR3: CASSVQGVQETQYF
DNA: TGCGCCAGCAGCGTACAGGGCGTCCAAGAGACCCAGTACTTC

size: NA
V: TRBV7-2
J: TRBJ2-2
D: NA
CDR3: CASSSGGRAGELFF
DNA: TGTGCCAGCAGCTCGGGGGGCAGGGCCGGGGAGCTGTTTTTT

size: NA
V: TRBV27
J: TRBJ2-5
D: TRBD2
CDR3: CASSYGLAGQETQYF
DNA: TGTGCCAGCAGTTACGGACTAGCGGGTCAAGAGACCCAGTACTTC

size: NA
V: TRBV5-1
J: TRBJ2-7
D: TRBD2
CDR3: CASSFGLAGGPTYEQYF
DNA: TGCGCCAGCAGCTTCGGACTAGCGGGGGGCCCGACCTACGAGCAGTACTTC

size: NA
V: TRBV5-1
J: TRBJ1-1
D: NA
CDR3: CASSLSTENTEAFF
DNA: TGCGCCAGCAGCTTATCGACAGAGAACACTGAAGCTTTCTTT

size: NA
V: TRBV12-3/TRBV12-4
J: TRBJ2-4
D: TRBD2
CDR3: CASTPAGATKMSQYF
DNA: TGTGCCAGCACTCCAGCGGGAGCTACCAAAATGAGTCAGTACTTC

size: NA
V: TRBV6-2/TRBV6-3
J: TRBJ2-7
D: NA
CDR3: CASRRRNYEQYF
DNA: TGTGCCAGCAGACGGCGGAACTACGAGCAGTACTTC

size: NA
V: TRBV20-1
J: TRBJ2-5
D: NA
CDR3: CSATLSHRETQYF
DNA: TGCAGTGCAACCCTCTCCCATCGGGAGACCCAGTACTTC

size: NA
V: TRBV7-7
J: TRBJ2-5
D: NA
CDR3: CASSLGGTRVLETQYF
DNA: TGTGCTAGCAGCTTGGGAGGGACAAGGGTTTTGGAGACCCAGTACTTC

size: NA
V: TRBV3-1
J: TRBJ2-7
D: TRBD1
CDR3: CASRDRGEQYF
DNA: TGTGCCAGCAGGGACAGGGGCGAGCAGTACTTC

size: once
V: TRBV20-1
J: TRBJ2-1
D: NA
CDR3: CSARWGEQFF
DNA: TGCAGTGCTAGGTGGGGTGAGCAGTTCTTC

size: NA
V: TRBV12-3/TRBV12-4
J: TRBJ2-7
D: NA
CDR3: CASSSGSNYEQYF
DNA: TGTGCCAGCAGTTCCGGCAGCAACTACGAGCAGTACTTC

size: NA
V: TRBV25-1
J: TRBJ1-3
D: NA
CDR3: CASSEPGAGNTIYF
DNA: TGTGCCAGCAGTGAACCAGGGGCTGGAAACACCATATATTTT

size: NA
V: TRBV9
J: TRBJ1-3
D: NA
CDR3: CASSEEGSGNTIYF
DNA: TGTGCCAGCAGCGAGGAGGGGTCTGGAAACACCATATATTTT

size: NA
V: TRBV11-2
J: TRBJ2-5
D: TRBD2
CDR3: CASSLMRGGFETQYF
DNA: TGTGCCAGCAGCTTAATGCGGGGGGGCTTTGAGACCCAGTACTTC

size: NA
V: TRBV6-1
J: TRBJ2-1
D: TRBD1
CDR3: CASSGQGAMAYNEQFF
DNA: TGTGCCAGCAGTGGACAGGGGGCTATGGCCTACAATGAGCAGTTCTTC